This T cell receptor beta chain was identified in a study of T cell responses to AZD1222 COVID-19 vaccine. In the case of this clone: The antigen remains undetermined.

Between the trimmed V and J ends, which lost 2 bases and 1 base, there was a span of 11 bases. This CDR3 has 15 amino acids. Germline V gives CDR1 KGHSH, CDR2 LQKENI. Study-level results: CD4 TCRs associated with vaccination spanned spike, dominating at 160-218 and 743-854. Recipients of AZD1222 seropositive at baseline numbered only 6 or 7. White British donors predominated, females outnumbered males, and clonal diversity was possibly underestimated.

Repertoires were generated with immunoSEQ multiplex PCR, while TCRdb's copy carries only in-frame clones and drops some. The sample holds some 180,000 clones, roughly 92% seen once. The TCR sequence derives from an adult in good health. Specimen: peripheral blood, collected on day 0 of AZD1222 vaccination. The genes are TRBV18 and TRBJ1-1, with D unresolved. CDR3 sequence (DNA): TGTGCCAGCTCACCAAAGATATTGAGGAACACTGAAGCTTTCTTT. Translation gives CASSPKILRNTEAFF.